A single sample gave rise to the 11 T cell receptor beta chains below, sequenced in a study of response to subunit inactivated influenza vaccine. A single record per CDR3 protein comes from TCRdb applying MiXCR to the RT-PCR reads. The sample includes approximately 520,000 distinct CDR3 sequences, about 15% of them seen just once. The sequencing used CD4+ T cells sorted from PBMCs, collected about 24 months after vaccination. These TCRs come from a man aged 50 to 69 who received an inactivated influenza vaccine.

On this clonotype itself: Compared with germline, one end of the junction differs, possibly owing to a read error. CDR3 residues: CASSERGIQETQYF. The CDR3 nucleotides are TGTGCTAGCAGCGAGAGGGGGATTCAAGAGACCCAGTACTTC. This chain connects TRBV7-7 to TRBJ2-5; D perhaps matches TRBD1 (6 bases). Germline V gene sequence: CDR1 SSHAT, CDR2 FNYEAQ (reference sequence). The CDR3 has 14 residues.

The table lists this clonotype with a few counts. The rearrangement links TRBV12-3 or TRBV12-4 to TRBJ2-7; D is perhaps TRBD2 (5 bases). This CDR3 region has 19 residues. Trimming stripped 3 bases from V and 2 bases from J, with 26 bases between. As DNA, the CDR3 is TGTGCCAGCAGTTTTCTCCCTTCAGCGGCTAGCCTGAAAGCCTACGAGCAGTACTTC. It codes for CASSFLPSAASLKAYEQYF.

This chain joins TRBV20-1 and TRBJ1-5, with no clear D. CDR3 size: 11 residues. V was trimmed by 3 bases and J by 9 bases, leaving 9 bases between them. Germline V lookup: CDR1 DFQATT, CDR2 SNEGSKA (reference sequence). DNA of the CDR3: TGCAGTGCTAGGTCCTGGGGGCCCCAGCATTTT. It translates to CSARSWGPQHF.

J is TRBJ2-3 and V is TRBV9; TRBD2 might be the D (6 bases). The germline V and J ends were trimmed by 0 bases and 5 bases, with 16 bases remaining between them. The germline V gene has CDR1 SGDLS and CDR2 YYNGEE. This CDR3 has 16 amino acids. The CDR3 nucleotides are TGTGCCAGCAGCGTAGTAGCGGCCTCAGGGAGAGATACGCAGTATTTT. Its protein is CASSVVAASGRDTQYF.

This clonotype has only a few counts. The genes are TRBV28 and TRBJ2-5; D is ambiguous. V lost 3 bases and J 5 bases, leaving 19 bases between the germline ends. Germline V gene sequence: CDR1 MDHEN, CDR2 SYDVKM. This CDR3 has 16 residues. The CDR3 nucleotides read TGTGCCAGCAGTTTCGGTACCCGGAGTAGTGGGGAGACCCAGTACTTC. This sequence encodes CASSFGTRSSGETQYF.

This clonotype was counted between two and nine times. The chain links TRBV7-9 to TRBJ2-4, with D uncertain. The CDR3 extends over 14 amino acids. Trimming stripped 3 bases from V and 0 bases from J, with 6 bases between. Germline V gene lookup returns CDR1 SEHNR and CDR2 FQNEAQ (reference sequence). The CDR3 region has the DNA TGTGCCAGCAGCTTGAGCCTAGCCAAAAACATTCAGTACTTC. Protein sequence: CASSLSLAKNIQYF.

This clonotype showed up just a few times. Here the CDR3 reads CASSVGTSPSNEQFF. The CDR3 bases are TGTGCCAGCAGCGTCGGGACTAGCCCGAGCAATGAGCAGTTCTTC. The rearrangement links TRBV9 to TRBJ2-1; 9 positions agree with TRBD2. The J segment lost 6 bases and the V segment lost 2 bases, leaving 6 bases of the junction unmatched. This CDR3 contains 15 residues. CDR1 is SGDLS and CDR2 is YYNGEE in the germline V gene. Together with reference TRBV9 and TRBJ2-1, the CDR3 gives the full variable domain: DSGVTQTPKHLITATGQRVTLRCSPRSGDLSVYWYQQSLDQGLQFLIQYYNGEERAKGNILERFSAQQFPDLHSELNLSSLELGDSALYFCASSVGTSPSNEQFFGPGTRLTVL.

This rearrangement joins TRBV24-1 to TRBJ2-7, with D maybe TRBD2 (6 bases). V lost 3 bases, J lost 1 base, and 9 bases lay in between. Germline loops: CDR1 KGHDR, CDR2 SFDVKD. This CDR3 contains 14 residues. The CDR3 coding sequence is TGTGCCACCAGTGATAGCGGGCCTTCCTACGAGCAGTACTTC. It encodes CATSDSGPSYEQYF.

This clonotype was detected a few times. The chain employs TRBV14 and TRBJ1-2, with TRBD1 matching over 8 bases. Germline V lookup: CDR1 SGHDN, CDR2 FVKESK. V was clipped by 4 bases and J by 4 bases; unmatched bases: 14. This CDR3 is built from 17 residues. DNA for the CDR3: TGTGCCAGCAGCCCCAACCTCAGGGGGCGGGGACGCTATGGCTACACCTTC. It translates to CASSPNLRGRGRYGYTF.

J is TRBJ2-3 and V is TRBV28, with 10 bases that match TRBD2. The CDR3 spans 19 residues. CDR1 MDHEN and CDR2 SYDVKM come from the germline V gene. J lost 1 base, V lost 3 bases, and 13 bases had no gene match. CDR3 sequence (DNA): TGTGCCAGCAGTTTCCTGATATCCCCCGGGACTAGCGGCACAGATACGCAGTATTTT. It yields the protein CASSFLISPGTSGTDTQYF.

This clonotype was counted a few times. V gene TRBV27 combines with J gene TRBJ2-7, with 8 bases aligning to TRBD1. J gave up 3 bases and V 2 bases, and 9 bases lay outside the gene matches. This CDR3 is built from 16 residues. Germline lookup yields CDR1 MNHEY and CDR2 SMNVEV (reference sequence). The CDR3 DNA is TGTGCCAGCAGTTTAACCCCGACAGGGGTTGGCTACGAGCAGTACTTC. Translating it yields CASSLTPTGVGYEQYF.